This passage covers 17 T cell receptor beta chains from one sample sequenced in a study of shared clonotypes between healthy human individuals (TCRdb year 2020). Library prep was done by the immunoSEQ multiplex PCR assay. Not all clones reach the TCRdb copy of this immuneACCESS table, which keeps in-frame sequences only. Checked studies attribute under half of the gap to unresolved V genes and leave the rest unexplained. The sample table shows just over 2,000,000 clones, and about 95% are seen once. Jointly, the top ten make up about 1.1% of the sample. CD8 naive samples were CD45RO-negative cells positively selected for CCR7, giving a CD45RA+CCR7+ population that excluded TemRA cells. The source material was naive CD8+ T cells sorted from blood. Read against the paper, the sample's cell subset or site label means: CD45RA+CCR7+. These receptors all stem from a man aged 18 to 29 in good health.

The V gene is TRBV7-9, the J gene TRBJ2-1; the match to TRBD2 covers 14 bases. The CDR3 covers 19 residues. V lost 5 bases and J lost 1; bases outside the gene matches: 10. Germline values: CDR1 SEHNR, CDR2 FQNEAQ (reference sequence). The CDR3, as DNA: TGTGCCAGCAGCCTGGAAGGGACTAGCGGGAGTTCGTCCTACAATGAGCAGTTCTTC. It encodes CASSLEGTSGSSSYNEQFF.

The J gene is TRBJ2-3, the V gene TRBV5-1, with D unresolved. Trimming left V 1 base short and J 4 bases short, with 4 bases between. The CDR3 is 12 amino acids. The germline gives CDR1 SGHRS, CDR2 YFSETQ. This CDR3 reads CASSLWSDTQYF. The CDR3 DNA is TGCGCCAGCAGCTTGTGGTCAGATACGCAGTATTTT.

This chain joins TRBV19 and TRBJ2-7, with a possible D match to TRBD2 (6 bases). Germline V CDR1 and CDR2: LNHDA, SQIVND (reference sequence). Trimming left V 5 bases short and J 8 bases short, with 16 bases between. The CDR3 runs 13 residues. CDR3 sequence reads: CASSGGTASKQYF. CDR3 coding DNA: TGTGCCAGTAGTGGGGGGACGGCCTCCAAGCAGTACTTC.

The chain recombines TRBV2 with TRBJ2-3; 9 bases align to TRBD2. The germline V gene has CDR1 SNHLY and CDR2 FYNNEI. There are 16 residues in the CDR3. J was trimmed by 4 bases and V by 3 bases; bases with no gene match: 8. Written as DNA, the CDR3 is TGTGCCAGCAGTGACTGGGAGCGGGGGGATTCAGATACGCAGTATTTT. It yields the protein CASSDWERGDSDTQYF.

V usage is TRBV27 and J usage is TRBJ2-2; 11 bases are a match to TRBD1. Germline CDR1 MNHEY, CDR2 SMNVEV (reference sequence). The CDR3 totals 19 residues. The J segment lost 8 bases and the V segment lost 6 bases, leaving 20 bases of the junction unmatched. CDR3 loop: CASRDITITGQGAVGELFF. CDR3 DNA: TGTGCCAGCAGAGATATCACCATAACCGGACAGGGGGCAGTTGGGGAGCTGTTTTTT.

This chain links TRBV25-1 with TRBJ1-2; D might be TRBD1 (5 bases). CDR1 and CDR2 from the germline V gene are MGHDK and SYGVNS. Trimming shortened V by 1 base and J by 5 bases, and 14 bases separated the two germline ends. This CDR3 contains 15 residues. The CDR3 DNA reads TGTGCCAGCAGTGAATTTGGAGGGGCACATTATGGCTACACCTTC. Amino acids: CASSEFGGAHYGYTF.

The chain has TRBV2 and TRBJ2-7; no reliable D call. The V end lost 0 bases, the J end lost 5 bases, and 11 bases lay between the germline ends. Germline values: CDR1 SNHLY, CDR2 FYNNEI. The CDR3 has 14 amino acids. The CDR3 nucleotides read TGTGCCAGCAGTGAAGCCCTGCCGTGGGACGAGCAGTACTTC. It is translated as CASSEALPWDEQYF.

The rearrangement joins TRBV7-9 to TRBJ2-7; 10 bases map to TRBD2. Germline loops: CDR1 SEHNR, CDR2 FQNEAQ (reference sequence). This CDR3 region has 18 residues. Germline trimming cut 7 bases from V and 0 bases from J; bases unmatched to any gene: 15. CDR3 in amino acids: CASTPNGRLAGDSYEQYF. As DNA, the CDR3 is TGTGCCAGCACCCCGAATGGCAGGCTAGCGGGGGACTCCTACGAGCAGTACTTC.

The genes are TRBV27 and TRBJ2-1; 9 nucleotides agree with TRBD1. J gave up 6 bases and V 6 bases, and 9 bases lay outside the gene matches. The CDR3 sequence is 15 residues long. Per the germline V gene, CDR1 is MNHEY and CDR2 is SMNVEV (reference sequence). This CDR3 is CASSPGQGIANEQFF. In DNA, the CDR3 is TGTGCCAGCAGCCCTGGACAGGGGATCGCCAATGAGCAGTTCTTC.

The V and J genes are TRBV28 and TRBJ2-3, with no clear D. Trimming took off 4 bases at V and 4 bases at J, with 9 bases between the two ends. This CDR3 is built from 13 residues. The germline CDR1 and CDR2 sequences are MDHEN and SYDVKM. The CDR3 region has the DNA TGTGCCAGCAGTTCTGCCGGCTCAGATACGCAGTATTTT. Its translation is CASSSAGSDTQYF.

Here the CDR3 DNA reads TGTGCCAGCAGCCTGGGGCAGGGAGACACCGGGGAGCTGTTTTTT. This sequence encodes CASSLGQGDTGELFF. V gene TRBV11-3 combines with J gene TRBJ2-2; D is possibly TRBD1 or TRBD2 (5 bases each). Germline CDR1 SGHNT, CDR2 YENEEA. The CDR3 spans 15 residues. The ends were cut back, 5 bases at V and 3 bases at J, with 13 bases in the middle.

The CDR3 here is CASSDWDRGKETQYF. CDR3 nucleotide sequence: TGTGCCAGTTCAGACTGGGACAGAGGAAAAGAGACCCAGTACTTC. The J gene is TRBJ2-5, the V gene TRBV6-6, with TRBD1 matching 7 bases. CDR3 length: 15 amino acids. Germline CDR1 is MNHNY and CDR2 is SVGAGI (reference sequence). The V segment lost 9 bases and the J segment 3 bases; nucleotides outside the gene matches: 13.

The chain uses TRBV14 and TRBJ2-3; TRBD2 is a possible D gene (6 bases). Germline V lookup: CDR1 SGHDN, CDR2 FVKESK. Between the trimmed V and J ends, which lost 6 bases and 1 base, there was a span of 11 bases. The CDR3 covers 14 residues. This CDR3 is CASRTGGGTDTQYF. The CDR3 DNA reads as TGTGCCAGCAGGACCGGGGGAGGCACAGATACGCAGTATTTT.

V and J are TRBV4-3 and TRBJ1-4, with no clear D. CDR3 length: 13 amino acids. Between the trimmed V and J ends, which lost 0 bases and 7 bases, there was a span of 6 bases. The germline V gene encodes CDR1 LGHNA and CDR2 YSLEER. CDR3 sequence reads: CASSQDQFEKLFF. CDR3 DNA sequence: TGCGCCAGCAGCCAAGATCAATTTGAAAAACTGTTTTTT.

The chain uses TRBV4-1 and TRBJ2-7; tentative D call: TRBD1 (5 bases). V lost 3 bases and J lost 2, with 14 bases in between. CDR1 is MGHRA and CDR2 is YSYEKL in the germline V gene. There are 15 residues in the CDR3. DNA for the CDR3: TGCGCCAGCAGCCAGACAGACAAATGGACCTACGAGCAGTACTTC. It specifies CASSQTDKWTYEQYF.

This clone showed up just once. Mismatch with germline at one junction end may stem from a read error. The chain has TRBV7-7 and TRBJ1-6; D is unresolved. This CDR3 has 15 residues. The V gene's germline CDR1 is SSHAT and CDR2 FNYEAQ (reference sequence). This CDR3 reads CASSPPIYEGRPLHF. CDR3 sequence (DNA): TGTGCTAGCAGCCCCCCAATCTACGAGGGTCGACCCCTCCACTTT.

The chain links TRBV6-5 to TRBJ1-1, with 10 bases lining up with TRBD1. Trimming at V came to 0 bases and at J to 6 bases, leaving 4 bases not matched to a gene. Germline V gene data show CDR1 as MNHEY and CDR2 as SVGAGI. The CDR3 is made up of 15 amino acids. The chain's CDR3 is CASSYSTGGSSEAFF. Here the CDR3 DNA reads TGTGCCAGCAGTTACTCGACAGGGGGCTCGTCTGAAGCTTTCTTT.